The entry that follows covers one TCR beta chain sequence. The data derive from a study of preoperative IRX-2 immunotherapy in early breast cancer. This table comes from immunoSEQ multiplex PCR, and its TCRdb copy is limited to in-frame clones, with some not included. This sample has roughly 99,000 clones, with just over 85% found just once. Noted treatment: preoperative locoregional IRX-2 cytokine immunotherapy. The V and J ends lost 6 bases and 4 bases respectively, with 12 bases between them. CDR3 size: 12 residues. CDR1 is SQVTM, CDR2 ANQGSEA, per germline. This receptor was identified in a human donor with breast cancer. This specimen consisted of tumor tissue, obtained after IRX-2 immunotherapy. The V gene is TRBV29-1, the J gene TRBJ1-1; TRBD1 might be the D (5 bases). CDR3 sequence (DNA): TGCAGCGTCTCCCAGGGTAGCACTGAAGCTTTCTTT. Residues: CSVSQGSTEAFF.